Below are 23 T cell receptor beta chains sequenced from a single sample in a study of blood T cell repertoires in COVID-19. Clones were read by immunoSEQ multiplex PCR, and TCRdb kept only the in-frame ones, dropping some. The sample holds about 27,000 clones, about 92% seen once. The sample consisted of peripheral blood. The receptors were sampled from a human donor in a cohort sampled during active COVID-19.

The J gene is TRBJ2-7, the V gene TRBV27, with 8 bases identical to TRBD2. Germline V lookup: CDR1 MNHEY, CDR2 SMNVEV (reference sequence). CDR3 size: 13 residues. V lost 1 base to trimming and J lost 4 bases; unmatched junction nucleotides: 0. CDR3 sequence: CASSLLAGYEQYF. In DNA, the CDR3 is TGTGCCAGCAGTTTATTAGCGGGGTACGAGCAGTACTTC.

V and J are TRBV20-1 and TRBJ2-2; perhaps TRBD1 as D (6 bases). Looked up from germline, CDR1 is DFQATT and CDR2 is SNEGSKA (reference sequence). Trimming removed 3 bases at V and 2 bases at J, with 10 bases between. The CDR3 sequence is 14 residues long. The CDR3 coding sequence is TGCAGTGCTAGTGTGGACAGTAACACCGGGGAGCTGTTTTTT. As protein: CSASVDSNTGELFF.

This clone was picked up one time. The chain recombines TRBV6-2 or TRBV6-3 with TRBJ1-6; D is ambiguous. There are 15 residues in the CDR3. Trimming pared 3 bases from V and 2 bases from J, leaving 8 bases between. Germline lookup yields CDR1 MNHEY and CDR2 SVGEGT. The CDR3 loop reads CASSYRRTYNSPLHF. CDR3 DNA sequence: TGTGCCAGCAGTTATCGGAGGACCTATAATTCACCCCTCCACTTT.

V usage is TRBV28 and J usage is TRBJ2-7; tentatively, D is TRBD1 (7 bases). The CDR3 consists of 13 residues. V lost 7 bases to trimming and J lost 5 bases, with 15 bases between them. Germline lookup yields CDR1 MDHEN and CDR2 SYDVKM. Here the CDR3 DNA reads TGTGCCAGCAAACGACAGGGAGGCCACGAGCAGTACGTC. Protein product: CASKRQGGHEQYV.

The rearrangement uses TRBV4-1 and TRBJ2-3; the match to TRBD2 covers 8 bases. V was pared by 9 bases and J by 1 base, with 15 bases of the junction left unmatched. In germline, CDR1 is MGHRA, CDR2 YSYEKL. The CDR3 is made up of 17 amino acids. Here the CDR3 reads CASTIAGTGYGTDTQYF. CDR3 nucleotides: TGCGCCAGTACGATAGCGGGGACGGGATATGGCACAGATACGCAGTATTTT.

The chain joins TRBV4-2 to TRBJ1-4; 7 bases match TRBD1. This CDR3 contains 17 residues. The V segment lost 3 bases and the J segment 8 bases; nucleotides outside the gene matches: 15. The germline V gene encodes CDR1 LGHNA and CDR2 YNFKEQ. CDR3 sequence reads: CASSQDLQGSGREKLFF. The CDR3 DNA reads as TGTGCCAGCAGCCAGGACCTACAGGGGAGCGGGAGAGAAAAACTGTTTTTT.

The CDR3 region is CASRVGQGARGQFF. As DNA, the CDR3 is TGTGCCAGCAGAGTGGGACAGGGGGCGCGAGGGCAGTTCTTC. The chain couples TRBV6-5 to TRBJ2-1, with TRBD1 matching 12 bases. CDR3 length equals 14 residues. Germline trimming cut 6 bases from V and 12 bases from J; bases unmatched to any gene: 9. Germline loops: CDR1 MNHEY, CDR2 SVGAGI.

The chain links TRBV7-6 to TRBJ2-1; a weak D match, TRBD2 (6 bases). The V gene's germline CDR1 is SGHVS and CDR2 FNYEAQ. This CDR3 has 17 amino acids. V dropped 0 bases and J dropped 5 bases, with 17 bases sitting between them. The CDR3 sequence: CASSLAYRRGRDNEQFF. The CDR3 DNA is TGTGCCAGCAGCTTAGCGTATAGGAGGGGTCGGGACAATGAGCAGTTCTTC.

The chain links TRBV3-1 (or the pseudogene TRBV3-2) to TRBJ1-5; 8 bases fit TRBD1. The V gene's germline CDR1 is LGHDT and CDR2 YNNKEL (reference sequence). The V gene end was trimmed by 3 bases and the J gene end by 0 bases; junction bases not matched to a gene: 4. The CDR3 extends over 16 amino acids. The CDR3 DNA follows: TGTGCCAGCAGCCAGCGGACAGGGCATAGCAATCAGCCCCAGCATTTT. Translated: CASSQRTGHSNQPQHF.

The chain uses TRBV6-1 and TRBJ2-7, with a possible D match to TRBD1 (6 bases). Germline lookup yields CDR1 MNHNS and CDR2 SASEGT. The CDR3 consists of 14 residues. V was trimmed by 3 bases and J by 0 bases, leaving 9 bases between them. The CDR3 DNA reads TGTGCCAGCAGTGACAGGACAGCCTCCTACGAGCAGTACGTC. Translation: CASSDRTASYEQYV.

The J gene is TRBJ1-5, the V gene TRBV27; perhaps TRBD1 as D (6 bases). The CDR3 spans 15 residues. Germline CDR1 reads MNHEY; CDR2 reads SMNVEV (reference sequence). Between the trimmed V and J ends, which lost 3 bases and 0 bases, there was a span of 9 bases. The DNA of the CDR3 is TGTGCCAGCAGTTTTGGACAGCTTAGCAATCAGCCCCAGCATTTT. Translating gives CASSFGQLSNQPQHF.

This clone was picked up one time. The chain links TRBV4-2 to TRBJ1-2; 10 positions match TRBD1. This CDR3 has 17 residues. The germline CDR1 and CDR2 sequences are LGHNA and YNFKEQ. The V and J ends lost 3 bases and 3 bases, in that order; junction bases with no gene match: 10. For the CDR3, the DNA is TGTGCCAGCAGCCACAAAGGGGAGACAGGGGGCCACTATGGCTACACCTTC. Amino acids: CASSHKGETGGHYGYTF.

The chain has TRBV18 and TRBJ2-2, with D possibly being TRBD1 (5 bases). Germline CDR1 and CDR2: KGHSH and LQKENI. V lost 3 bases and J lost 5, with 22 bases in between. This CDR3 region has 18 residues. The CDR3 region has the DNA TGTGCCAGCTCACCGATAGAAATGGCAGGGTCATGGACCGGGGAGCTGTTTTTT. Protein: CASSPIEMAGSWTGELFF.

This clone was found once. The J gene is TRBJ2-3, the V gene TRBV28; possible D gene TRBD2, 5 bases. Trimming removed 3 bases from V and 2 bases from J, with 9 bases in between. CDR1 is MDHEN, CDR2 SYDVKM, per germline. The CDR3 sequence is 14 residues long. The CDR3: CASSFGGYTDTQYF. As DNA, the CDR3 is TGTGCCAGCAGTTTCGGCGGGTACACAGATACGCAGTATTTT.

This chain connects TRBV3-1 (or the pseudogene TRBV3-2) to TRBJ2-3, with TRBD2 as a possible D gene (5 bases). Looked up from germline, CDR1 is LGHDT and CDR2 is YNNKEL (reference sequence). V dropped 4 bases and J dropped 5 bases, with 22 bases sitting between them. The CDR3 loop spans 17 amino acids. CDR3 loop: CASSLTPTRGGRDTQYF. CDR3 sequence (DNA): TGTGCCAGCAGCCTAACCCCCACTCGCGGAGGTAGAGATACGCAGTATTTT.

The chain has TRBV5-4 and TRBJ2-1; possible D gene TRBD2, 6 bases. Trimming pared 7 bases from V and 6 bases from J, leaving 14 bases between. Germline loops: CDR1 SGHNT, CDR2 YYREEE (reference sequence). The CDR3 is made up of 13 amino acids. The CDR3: CASGGTGLNEQFF. Here the CDR3 DNA reads TGTGCCAGCGGGGGGACGGGCCTCAATGAGCAGTTCTTC.

This clone was observed once. This sequence joins TRBV2 and TRBJ1-2, with D possibly being TRBD1 (5 bases). The ends were cut back, 5 bases at V and 2 bases at J, with 9 bases in the middle. Germline V gene lookup returns CDR1 SNHLY and CDR2 FYNNEI. This CDR3 has 13 amino acids. The CDR3 DNA sequence: TGTGCCAGCAGTTTGACAGTCAACTATGGCTACACCTTC. Translated: CASSLTVNYGYTF. The full variable domain, in which reference TRBV2 and TRBJ1-2 provide the parts outside the CDR3, is EPEVTQTPSHQVTQMGQEVILRCVPISNHLYFYWYRQILGQKVEFLVSFYNNEISEKSEIFDDQFSVERPDGSNFTLKIRSTKLEDSAMYFCASSLTVNYGYTFGSGTRLTVV.

The rearrangement links TRBV6-6 to TRBJ1-2, with a possible D match to TRBD1 (5 bases). Germline values: CDR1 MNHNY, CDR2 SVGAGI (reference sequence). The CDR3 has 12 amino acids. The V gene lost 7 bases and the J gene lost 7 bases, with 13 bases spanning the gap. DNA for the CDR3: TGTGCCAGCACGGGGGTAGGTGGTGGCTACACCTTC. Protein: CASTGVGGGYTF.

This chain connects TRBV6-2 or TRBV6-3 to TRBJ2-5, with 10 bases matching TRBD2. After removal of 2 bases from V and 1 base from J, the junction contained 7 bases not matched to a gene. The germline CDR1 and CDR2 sequences are MNHEY and SVGEGT. This CDR3 spans 17 amino acids. Written as DNA, the CDR3 is TGTGCCAGCAGTTACGGGGTTTTAGCGGGGGGCCAAGAGACCCAGTACTTC. Its protein is CASSYGVLAGGQETQYF.

Only one count was recorded for this clone. The V and J genes are TRBV18 and TRBJ2-2; 9 bases align to TRBD1. CDR3 length equals 14 residues. CDR1 KGHSH and CDR2 LQKENI come from the germline V gene. J lost 3 bases, V lost 5 bases, and 1 base had no gene match. For the CDR3, the DNA is TGTGCCAGCTCAAGGACAGGGGACACCGGGGAGCTGTTTTTT. It yields the protein CASSRTGDTGELFF. The complete variable domain, with remaining parts taken from reference TRBV18 and TRBJ2-2, reads NAGVMQNPRHLVRRRGQEARLRCSPMKGHSHVYWYRQLPEEGLKFMVYLQKENIIDESGMPKERFSAEFPKEGPSILRIQQVVRGDSAAYFCASSRTGDTGELFFGEGSRLTVL.

The V gene is TRBV30, the J gene TRBJ2-5; D possibly corresponds to TRBD1 (6 bases). V dropped 0 bases and J dropped 1 base, with 9 bases sitting between them. CDR3 length: 14 amino acids. Germline V gives CDR1 GTSNPN, CDR2 SVGIG (reference sequence). CDR3 amino acids: CAWSVRGSQETQYF. CDR3 coding DNA: TGTGCCTGGAGTGTCAGGGGATCCCAAGAGACCCAGTACTTC.

The chain employs TRBV15 and TRBJ2-7; 8 nucleotides agree with TRBD1. The CDR3 is made up of 14 amino acids. V shed 3 bases and J 3 bases; nucleotides not matched to a gene: 4. In germline, CDR1 is LNHNV, CDR2 YYDKDF (reference sequence). The CDR3 here is CATSRGTGHYEQYV. The CDR3 nucleotides are TGTGCCACCAGCAGGGGGACAGGCCACTACGAGCAGTACGTC.

This clone appeared a single time. The genes are TRBV19 and TRBJ1-5; a possible D gene is TRBD1 (5 bases). The CDR3 is 17 amino acids. Germline CDR1 and CDR2: LNHDA and SQIVND (reference sequence). The V end was cut by 5 bases, the J end by 0 bases, with 17 bases between. As DNA, the CDR3 is TGTGCCAGTAGTGGTGGACACCTTTCTTCTAGCAATCAGCCCCAGCATTTT. This sequence encodes CASSGGHLSSSNQPQHF.